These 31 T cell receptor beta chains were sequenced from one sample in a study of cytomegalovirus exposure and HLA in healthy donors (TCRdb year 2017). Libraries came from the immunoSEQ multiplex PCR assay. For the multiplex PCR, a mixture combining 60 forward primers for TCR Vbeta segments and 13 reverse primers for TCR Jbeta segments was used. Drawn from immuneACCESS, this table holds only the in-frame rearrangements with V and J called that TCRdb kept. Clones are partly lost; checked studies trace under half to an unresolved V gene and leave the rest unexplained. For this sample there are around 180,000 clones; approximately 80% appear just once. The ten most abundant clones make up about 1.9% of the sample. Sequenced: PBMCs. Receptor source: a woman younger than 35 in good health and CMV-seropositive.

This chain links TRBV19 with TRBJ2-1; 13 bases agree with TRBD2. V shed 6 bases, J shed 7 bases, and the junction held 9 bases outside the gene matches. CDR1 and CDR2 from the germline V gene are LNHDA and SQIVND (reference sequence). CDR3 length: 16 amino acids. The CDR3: CASRPTLAGGQNEQFF. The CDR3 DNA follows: TGTGCCAGTAGGCCAACACTAGCGGGGGGGCAAAATGAGCAGTTCTTC.

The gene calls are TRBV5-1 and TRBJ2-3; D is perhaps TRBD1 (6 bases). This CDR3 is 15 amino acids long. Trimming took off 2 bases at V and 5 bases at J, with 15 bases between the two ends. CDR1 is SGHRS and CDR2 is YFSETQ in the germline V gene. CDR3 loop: CASSFDGRGVDTQYF. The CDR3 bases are TGCGCCAGCAGCTTTGACGGCAGGGGAGTAGATACGCAGTATTTT.

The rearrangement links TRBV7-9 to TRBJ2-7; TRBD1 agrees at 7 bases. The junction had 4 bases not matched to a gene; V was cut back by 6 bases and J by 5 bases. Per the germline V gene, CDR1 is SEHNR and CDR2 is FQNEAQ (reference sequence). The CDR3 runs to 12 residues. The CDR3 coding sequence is TGTGCCAGCAGTTTGACAGGGAACGAGCAGTACGTC. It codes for CASSLTGNEQYV.

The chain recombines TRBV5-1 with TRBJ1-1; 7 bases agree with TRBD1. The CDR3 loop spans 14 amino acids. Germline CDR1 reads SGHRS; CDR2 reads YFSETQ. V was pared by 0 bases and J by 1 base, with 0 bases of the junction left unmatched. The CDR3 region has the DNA TGCGCCAGCAGCTTGGCAGGGGGGAACACTGAAGCTTTCTTT. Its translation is CASSLAGGNTEAFF.

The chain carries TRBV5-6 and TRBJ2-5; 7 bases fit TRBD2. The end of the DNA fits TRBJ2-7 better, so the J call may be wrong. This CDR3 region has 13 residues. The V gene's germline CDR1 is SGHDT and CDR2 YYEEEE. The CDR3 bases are TGTGCCAGCAGCGGGGACTACAGCTACGAGCAGTACTTC. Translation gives CASSGDYSYEQYF.

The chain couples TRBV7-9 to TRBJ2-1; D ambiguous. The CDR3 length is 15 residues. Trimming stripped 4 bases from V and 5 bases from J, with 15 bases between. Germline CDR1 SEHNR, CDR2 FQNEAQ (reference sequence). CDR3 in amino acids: CASSSTSKRHNEQFF. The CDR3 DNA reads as TGTGCCAGCAGCTCGACATCTAAACGGCACAATGAGCAGTTCTTC.

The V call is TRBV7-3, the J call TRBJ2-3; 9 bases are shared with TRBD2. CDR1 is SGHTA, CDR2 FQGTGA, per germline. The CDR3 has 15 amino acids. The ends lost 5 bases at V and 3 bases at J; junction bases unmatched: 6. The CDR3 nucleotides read TGTGCCAGCAGCCTTTGGGGACTAGCAACAGATACGCAGTATTTT. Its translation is CASSLWGLATDTQYF.

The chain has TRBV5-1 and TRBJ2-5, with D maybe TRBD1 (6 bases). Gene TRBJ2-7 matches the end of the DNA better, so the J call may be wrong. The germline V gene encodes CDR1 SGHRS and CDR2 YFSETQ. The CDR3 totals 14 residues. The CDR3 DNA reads TGCGCCAGCAGCATACAGGGAAGAGGCTACGAGCAGTACTTC. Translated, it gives CASSIQGRGYEQYF.

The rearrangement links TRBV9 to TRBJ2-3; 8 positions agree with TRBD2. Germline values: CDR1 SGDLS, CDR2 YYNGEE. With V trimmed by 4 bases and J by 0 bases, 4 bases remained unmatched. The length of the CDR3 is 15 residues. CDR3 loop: CASSSSGGSTDTQYF. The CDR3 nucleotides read TGTGCCAGCAGCTCGAGCGGGGGCAGCACAGATACGCAGTATTTT.

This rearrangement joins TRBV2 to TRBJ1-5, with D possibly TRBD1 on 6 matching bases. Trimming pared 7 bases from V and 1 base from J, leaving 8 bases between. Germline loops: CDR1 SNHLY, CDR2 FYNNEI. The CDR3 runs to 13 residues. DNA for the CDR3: TGTGCCAGCAAAGGACAGAGCAATCAGCCCCAGCATTTT. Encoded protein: CASKGQSNQPQHF.

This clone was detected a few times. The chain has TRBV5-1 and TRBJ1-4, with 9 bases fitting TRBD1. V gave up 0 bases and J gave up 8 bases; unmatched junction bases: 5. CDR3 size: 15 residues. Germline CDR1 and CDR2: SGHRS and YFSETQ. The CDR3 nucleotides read TGCGCCAGCAGCTTGGTCGGGACAGGGTTCGAAAAACTGTTTTTT. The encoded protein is CASSLVGTGFEKLFF.

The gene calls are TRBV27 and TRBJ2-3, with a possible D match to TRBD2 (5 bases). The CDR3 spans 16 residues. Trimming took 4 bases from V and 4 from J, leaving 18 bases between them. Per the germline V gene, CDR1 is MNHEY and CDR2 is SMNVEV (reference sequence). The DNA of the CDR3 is TGTGCCAGCAGTTCACGGCTGCTAGCAATTGCAGATACGCAGTATTTT. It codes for CASSSRLLAIADTQYF.

The CDR3 DNA sequence: TGTGCCACCTCCACAGGCCCCGGAGAGACCCAGTACTTC. Encoded protein: CATSTGPGETQYF. The V call is TRBV6-1, the J call TRBJ2-5, with D possibly matching TRBD1 (5 bases). Germline V gene data show CDR1 as MNHNS and CDR2 as SASEGT. This CDR3 is 13 amino acids long. Trimming took 10 bases from V and 4 from J, leaving 16 bases between them.

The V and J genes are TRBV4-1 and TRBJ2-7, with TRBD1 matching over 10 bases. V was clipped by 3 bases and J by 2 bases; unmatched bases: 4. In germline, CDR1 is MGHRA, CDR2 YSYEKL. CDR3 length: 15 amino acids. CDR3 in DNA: TGCGCCAGCAGCCAGGGGACAGGGGAGGCCTACGAGCAGTACTTC. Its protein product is CASSQGTGEAYEQYF.

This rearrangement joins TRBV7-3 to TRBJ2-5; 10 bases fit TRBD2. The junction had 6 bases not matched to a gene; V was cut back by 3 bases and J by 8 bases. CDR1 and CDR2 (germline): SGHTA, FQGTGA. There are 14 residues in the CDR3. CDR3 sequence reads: CASSFSGGSGTQYF. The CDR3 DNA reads TGTGCCAGCAGCTTTAGCGGGGGGTCGGGAACCCAGTACTTC.

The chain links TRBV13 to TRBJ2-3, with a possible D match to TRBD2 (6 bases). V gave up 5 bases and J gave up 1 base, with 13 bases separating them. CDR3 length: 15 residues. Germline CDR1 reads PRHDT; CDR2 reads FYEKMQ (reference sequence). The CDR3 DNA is TGTGCCAGCAGCCTCCGGACTACCCGCACAGATACGCAGTATTTT. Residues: CASSLRTTRTDTQYF.

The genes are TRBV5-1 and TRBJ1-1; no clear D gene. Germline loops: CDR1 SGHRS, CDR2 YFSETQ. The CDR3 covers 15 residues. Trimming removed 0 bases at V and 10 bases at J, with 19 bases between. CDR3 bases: TGCGCCAGCAGCTTGGGGTCGGGTCGTAGCCCTTCAGCTTTCTTT. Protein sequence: CASSLGSGRSPSAFF.

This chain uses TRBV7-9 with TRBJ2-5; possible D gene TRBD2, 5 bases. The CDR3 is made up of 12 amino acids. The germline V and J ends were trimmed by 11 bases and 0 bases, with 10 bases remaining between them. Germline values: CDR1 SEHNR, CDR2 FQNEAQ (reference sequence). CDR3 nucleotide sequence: TGTGCCGGAAGGAGGTACCAAGAGACCCAGTACTTC. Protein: CAGRRYQETQYF.

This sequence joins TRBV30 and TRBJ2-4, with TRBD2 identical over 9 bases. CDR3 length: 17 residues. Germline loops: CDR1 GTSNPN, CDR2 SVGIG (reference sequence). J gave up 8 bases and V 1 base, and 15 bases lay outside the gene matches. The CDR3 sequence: CAWSDPRGGGARDIQYF. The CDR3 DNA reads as TGTGCCTGGAGTGACCCCCGCGGCGGGGGGGCGAGAGACATTCAGTACTTC.

The DNA of the CDR3 is TGTGCCAGCAGCGCAACAACAGGGGGCGCTGGGACCCAGTACTTC. Amino acid sequence: CASSATTGGAGTQYF. The chain is built from TRBV7-2 and TRBJ2-5; 9 positions match TRBD1. With 5 bases clipped from V and 7 bases from J, the junction kept 11 bases outside the gene matches. The germline V gene has CDR1 SGHTA and CDR2 FQGNSA. The CDR3 runs 15 residues.

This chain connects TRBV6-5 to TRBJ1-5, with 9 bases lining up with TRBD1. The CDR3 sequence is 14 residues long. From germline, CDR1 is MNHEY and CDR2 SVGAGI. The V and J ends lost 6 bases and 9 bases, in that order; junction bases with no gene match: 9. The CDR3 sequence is CASSRGTGNLPQHF. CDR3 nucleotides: TGTGCCAGCAGCCGTGGGACAGGGAATTTGCCCCAGCATTTT.

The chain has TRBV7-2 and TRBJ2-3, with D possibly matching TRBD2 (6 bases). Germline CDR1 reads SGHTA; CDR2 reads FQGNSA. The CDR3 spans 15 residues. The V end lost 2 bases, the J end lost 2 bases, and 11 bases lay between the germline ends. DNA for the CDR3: TGTGCCAGCAGCTTAATTAGCGGCCTCACAGATACGCAGTATTTT. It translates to CASSLISGLTDTQYF.

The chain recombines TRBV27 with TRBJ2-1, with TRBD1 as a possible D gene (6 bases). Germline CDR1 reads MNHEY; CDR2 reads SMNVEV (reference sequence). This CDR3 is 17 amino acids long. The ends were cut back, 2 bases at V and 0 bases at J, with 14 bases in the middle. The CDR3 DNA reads TGTGCCAGCAGTTTAAGGCCAGGGGTTCGCTCCTACAATGAGCAGTTCTTC. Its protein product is CASSLRPGVRSYNEQFF.

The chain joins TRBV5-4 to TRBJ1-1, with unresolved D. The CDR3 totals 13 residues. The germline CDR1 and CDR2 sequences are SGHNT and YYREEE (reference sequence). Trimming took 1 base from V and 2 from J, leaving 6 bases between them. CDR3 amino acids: CASSLPSNTEAFF. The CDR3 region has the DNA TGTGCCAGCAGCTTGCCTTCCAACACTGAAGCTTTCTTT.

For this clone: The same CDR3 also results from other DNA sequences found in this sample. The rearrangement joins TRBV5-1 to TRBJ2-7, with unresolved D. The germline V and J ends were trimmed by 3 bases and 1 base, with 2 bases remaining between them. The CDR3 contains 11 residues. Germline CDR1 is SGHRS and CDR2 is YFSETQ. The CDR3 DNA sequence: TGCGCCAGCAGCTCATCCTACGAGCAGTACTTC. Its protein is CASSSSYEQYF.

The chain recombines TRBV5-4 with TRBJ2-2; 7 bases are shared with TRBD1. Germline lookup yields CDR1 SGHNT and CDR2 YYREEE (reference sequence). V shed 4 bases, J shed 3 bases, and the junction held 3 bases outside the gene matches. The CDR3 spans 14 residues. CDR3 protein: CASSRQGHTGELFF. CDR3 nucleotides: TGTGCCAGCAGCAGACAGGGCCACACCGGGGAGCTGTTTTTT. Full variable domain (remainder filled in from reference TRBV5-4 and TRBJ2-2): ETGVTQSPTHLIKTRGQQVTLRCSSQSGHNTVSWYQQALGQGPQFIFQYYREEENGRGNFPPRFSGLQFPNYSSELNVNALELDDSALYLCASSRQGHTGELFFGEGSRLTVL.

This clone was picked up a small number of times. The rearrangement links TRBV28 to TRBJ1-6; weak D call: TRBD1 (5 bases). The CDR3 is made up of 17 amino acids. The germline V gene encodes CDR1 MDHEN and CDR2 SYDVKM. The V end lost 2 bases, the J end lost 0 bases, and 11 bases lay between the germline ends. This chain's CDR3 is CASSLGGGSSYNSPLHF. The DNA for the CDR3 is TGTGCCAGCAGTTTAGGGGGGGGGAGCTCCTATAATTCACCCCTCCACTTT.

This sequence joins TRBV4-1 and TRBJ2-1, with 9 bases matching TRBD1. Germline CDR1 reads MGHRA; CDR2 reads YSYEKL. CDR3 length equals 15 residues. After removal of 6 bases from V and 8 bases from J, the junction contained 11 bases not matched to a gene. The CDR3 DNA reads TGCGCCAGCAGACTTCCGGGACAGGGTCTCCATGAGCAGTTCTTC. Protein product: CASRLPGQGLHEQFF.

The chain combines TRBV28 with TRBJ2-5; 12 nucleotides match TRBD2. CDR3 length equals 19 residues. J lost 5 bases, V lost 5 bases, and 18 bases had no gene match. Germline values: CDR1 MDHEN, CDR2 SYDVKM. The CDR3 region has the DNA TGTGCCAGCAGTGGGGGTCAGCTAGCGGGGGGGCCCGTTGTGGAGACCCAGTACTTC. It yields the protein CASSGGQLAGGPVVETQYF.

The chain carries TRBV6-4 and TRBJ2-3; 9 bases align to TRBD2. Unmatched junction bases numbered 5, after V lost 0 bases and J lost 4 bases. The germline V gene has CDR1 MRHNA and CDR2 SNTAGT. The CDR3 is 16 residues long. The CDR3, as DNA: TGTGCCAGCAGTGACTCTAGCGGGGGAGGTGCAGATACGCAGTATTTT. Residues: CASSDSSGGGADTQYF.

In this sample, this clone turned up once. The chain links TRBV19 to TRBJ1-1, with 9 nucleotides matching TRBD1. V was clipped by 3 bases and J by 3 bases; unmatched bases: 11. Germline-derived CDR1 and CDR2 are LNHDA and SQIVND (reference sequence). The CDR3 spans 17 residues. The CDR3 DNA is TGTGCCAGTAGTATTCAGGTGGGACAGGGACGGTACACTGAAGCTTTCTTT. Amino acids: CASSIQVGQGRYTEAFF.